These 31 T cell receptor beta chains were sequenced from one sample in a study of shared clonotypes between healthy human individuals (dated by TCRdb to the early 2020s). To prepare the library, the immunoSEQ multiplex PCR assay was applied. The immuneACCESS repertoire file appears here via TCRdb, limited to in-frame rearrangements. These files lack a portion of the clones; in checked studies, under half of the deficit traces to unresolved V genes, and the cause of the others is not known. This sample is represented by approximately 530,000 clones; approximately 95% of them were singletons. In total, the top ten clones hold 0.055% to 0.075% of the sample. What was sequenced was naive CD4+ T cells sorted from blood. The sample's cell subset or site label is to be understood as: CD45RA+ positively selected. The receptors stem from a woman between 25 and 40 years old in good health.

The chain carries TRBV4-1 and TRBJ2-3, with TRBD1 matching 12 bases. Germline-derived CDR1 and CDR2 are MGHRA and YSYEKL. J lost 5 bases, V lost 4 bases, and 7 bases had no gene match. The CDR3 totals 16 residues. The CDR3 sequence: CASSLAGTGGKDTQYF. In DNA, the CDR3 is TGCGCCAGCAGCCTGGCCGGGACAGGGGGCAAAGATACGCAGTATTTT.

CDR3 protein: CASSGLAGWNTGELFF. The CDR3 region has the DNA TGTGCCAGCAGTGGACTAGCGGGATGGAACACCGGGGAGCTGTTTTTT. The gene calls are TRBV6-1 and TRBJ2-2; 11 nucleotides match TRBD2. Losses at the gene ends were 4 bases for V and 1 base for J; bases not matched to a gene: 2. Per the germline V gene, CDR1 is MNHNS and CDR2 is SASEGT. There are 16 residues in the CDR3.

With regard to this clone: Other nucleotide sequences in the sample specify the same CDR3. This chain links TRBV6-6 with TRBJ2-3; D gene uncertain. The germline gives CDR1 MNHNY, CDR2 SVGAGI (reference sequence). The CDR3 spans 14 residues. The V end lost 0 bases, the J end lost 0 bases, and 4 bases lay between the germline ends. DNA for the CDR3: TGTGCCAGCAGTTACTCGACCAGCACAGATACGCAGTATTTT. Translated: CASSYSTSTDTQYF.

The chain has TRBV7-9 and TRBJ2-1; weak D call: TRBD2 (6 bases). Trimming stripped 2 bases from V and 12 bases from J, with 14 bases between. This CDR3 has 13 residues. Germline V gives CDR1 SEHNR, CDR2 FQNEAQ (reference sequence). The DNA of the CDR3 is TGTGCCAGCAGCTTACACGGTAGCGGTCGGCAGTTCTTC. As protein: CASSLHGSGRQFF.

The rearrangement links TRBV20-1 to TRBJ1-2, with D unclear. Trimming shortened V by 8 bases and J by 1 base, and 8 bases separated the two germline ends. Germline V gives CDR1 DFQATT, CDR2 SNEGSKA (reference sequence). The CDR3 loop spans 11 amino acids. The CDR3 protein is CSTRNNYGYTF. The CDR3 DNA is TGCAGTACCAGAAATAACTATGGCTACACCTTC.

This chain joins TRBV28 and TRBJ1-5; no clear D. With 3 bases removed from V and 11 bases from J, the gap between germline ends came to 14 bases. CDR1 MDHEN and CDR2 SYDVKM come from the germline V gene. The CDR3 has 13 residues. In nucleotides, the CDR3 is TGTGCCAGCAGTTTGGGTGGGATTTCAGCCCAGCATTTT. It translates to CASSLGGISAQHF.

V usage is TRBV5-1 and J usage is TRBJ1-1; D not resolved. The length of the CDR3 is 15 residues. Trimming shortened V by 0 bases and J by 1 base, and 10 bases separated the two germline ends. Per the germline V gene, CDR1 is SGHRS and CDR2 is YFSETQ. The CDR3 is CASSLGPGQNTEAFF. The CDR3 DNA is TGCGCCAGCAGCTTGGGTCCGGGCCAGAACACTGAAGCTTTCTTT. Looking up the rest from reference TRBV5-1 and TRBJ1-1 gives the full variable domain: KAGVTQTPRYLIKTRGQQVTLSCSPISGHRSVSWYQQTPGQGLQFLFEYFSETQRNKGNFPGRFSGRQFSNSRSEMNVSTLELGDSALYLCASSLGPGQNTEAFFGQGTRLTVV.

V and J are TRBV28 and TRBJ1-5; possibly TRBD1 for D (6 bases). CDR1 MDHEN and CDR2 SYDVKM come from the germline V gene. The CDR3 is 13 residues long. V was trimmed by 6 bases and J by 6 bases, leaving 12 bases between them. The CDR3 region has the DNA TGTGCCAGCAGATCAACAGGGATTCAGCCCCAGCATTTT. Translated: CASRSTGIQPQHF.

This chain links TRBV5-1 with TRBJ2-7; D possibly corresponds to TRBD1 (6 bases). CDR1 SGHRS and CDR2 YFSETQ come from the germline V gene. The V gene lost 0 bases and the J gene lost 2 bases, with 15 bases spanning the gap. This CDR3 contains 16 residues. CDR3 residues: CASSLVSGHLTYEQYF. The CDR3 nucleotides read TGCGCCAGCAGCTTGGTCTCGGGACACTTAACCTACGAGCAGTACTTC.

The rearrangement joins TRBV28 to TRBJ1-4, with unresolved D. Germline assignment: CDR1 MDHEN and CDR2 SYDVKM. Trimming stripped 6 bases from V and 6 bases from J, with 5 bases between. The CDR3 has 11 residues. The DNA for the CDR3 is TGTGCCAGCAGCATAGATGAAAAACTGTTTTTT. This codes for CASSIDEKLFF.

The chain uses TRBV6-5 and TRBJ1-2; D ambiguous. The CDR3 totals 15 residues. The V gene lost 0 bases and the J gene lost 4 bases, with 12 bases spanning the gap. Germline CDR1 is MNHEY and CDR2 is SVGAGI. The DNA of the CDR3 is TGTGCCAGCAGTTACTCGACGTGGGATCTCTATGGCTACACCTTC. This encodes CASSYSTWDLYGYTF.

Here the CDR3 DNA reads TGTGCCAGCAGTTTTGACGCCCCCGGGAGTAAAGAGACCCAGTACTTC. Its translation: CASSFDAPGSKETQYF. This chain uses TRBV28 with TRBJ2-5; tentatively, D is TRBD2 (6 bases). Trimming took off 3 bases at V and 3 bases at J, with 17 bases between the two ends. CDR1 and CDR2 (germline): MDHEN, SYDVKM. This CDR3 contains 16 residues.

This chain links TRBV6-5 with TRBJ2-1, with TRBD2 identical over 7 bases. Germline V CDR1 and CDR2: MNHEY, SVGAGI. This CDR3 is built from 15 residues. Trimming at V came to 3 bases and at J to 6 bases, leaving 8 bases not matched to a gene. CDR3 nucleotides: TGTGCCAGCAGTTATTGGGCGGGAGTTAGCAATGAGCAGTTCTTC. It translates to CASSYWAGVSNEQFF.

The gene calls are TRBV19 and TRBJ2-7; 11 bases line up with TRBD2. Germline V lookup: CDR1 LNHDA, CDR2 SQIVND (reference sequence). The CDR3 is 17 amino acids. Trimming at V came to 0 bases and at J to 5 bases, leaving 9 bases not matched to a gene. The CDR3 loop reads CASSIDLTSGRVDEQYF. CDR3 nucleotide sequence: TGTGCCAGTAGTATAGACCTCACTAGCGGGAGAGTCGACGAGCAGTACTTC.

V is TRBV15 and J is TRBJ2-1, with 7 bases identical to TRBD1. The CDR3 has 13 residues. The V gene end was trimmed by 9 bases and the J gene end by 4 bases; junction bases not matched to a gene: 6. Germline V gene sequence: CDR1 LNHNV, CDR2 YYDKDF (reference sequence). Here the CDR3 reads CATRLGQYNEQFF. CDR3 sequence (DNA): TGTGCCACTCGGCTGGGACAGTACAATGAGCAGTTCTTC.

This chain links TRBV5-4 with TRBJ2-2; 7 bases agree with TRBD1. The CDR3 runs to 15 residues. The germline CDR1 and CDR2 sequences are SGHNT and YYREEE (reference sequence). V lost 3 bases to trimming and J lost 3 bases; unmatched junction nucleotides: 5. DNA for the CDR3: TGTGCCAGCAGCTCCGGACAGGCCGACACCGGGGAGCTGTTTTTT. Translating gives CASSSGQADTGELFF.

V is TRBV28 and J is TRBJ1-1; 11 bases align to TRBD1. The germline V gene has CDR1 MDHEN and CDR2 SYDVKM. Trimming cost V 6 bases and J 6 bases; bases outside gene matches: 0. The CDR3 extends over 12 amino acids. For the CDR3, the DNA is TGTGCCAGCAGGGGACAGGGGGCTGAAGCTTTCTTT. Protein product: CASRGQGAEAFF.

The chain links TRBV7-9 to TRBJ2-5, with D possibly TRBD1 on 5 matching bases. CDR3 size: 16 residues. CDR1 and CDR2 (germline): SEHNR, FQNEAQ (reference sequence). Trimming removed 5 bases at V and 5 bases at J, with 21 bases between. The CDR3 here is CASSPRLGRRLETQYF. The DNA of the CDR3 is TGTGCCAGCAGCCCCCGGCTGGGGCGACGGCTGGAGACCCAGTACTTC.

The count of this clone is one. CDR3 amino acids: CATSRDLGGAGFYNEQFF. The CDR3 DNA follows: TGTGCCACCAGCAGAGATCTGGGTGGGGCGGGATTCTACAATGAGCAGTTCTTC. The chain couples TRBV15 to TRBJ2-1, with D possibly TRBD2 on 6 matching bases. The CDR3 is 18 amino acids. Germline assignment: CDR1 LNHNV and CDR2 YYDKDF (reference sequence). Trimming cost V 0 bases and J 3 bases, with 18 bases left between them. Complete variable domain (other parts from reference TRBV15 and TRBJ2-1): DAMVIQNPRYQVTQFGKPVTLSCSQTLNHNVMYWYQQKSSQAPKLLFHYYDKDFNNEADTPDNFQSRRPNTSFCFLDIRSPGLGDTAMYLCATSRDLGGAGFYNEQFFGPGTRLTVL.

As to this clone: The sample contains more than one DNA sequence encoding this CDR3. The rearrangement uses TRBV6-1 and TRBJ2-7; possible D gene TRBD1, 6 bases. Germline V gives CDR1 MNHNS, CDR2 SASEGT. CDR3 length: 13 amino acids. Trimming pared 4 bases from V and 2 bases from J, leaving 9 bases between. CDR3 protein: CASSGTGTYEQYF. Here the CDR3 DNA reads TGTGCCAGCAGTGGAACAGGGACCTACGAGCAGTACTTC.

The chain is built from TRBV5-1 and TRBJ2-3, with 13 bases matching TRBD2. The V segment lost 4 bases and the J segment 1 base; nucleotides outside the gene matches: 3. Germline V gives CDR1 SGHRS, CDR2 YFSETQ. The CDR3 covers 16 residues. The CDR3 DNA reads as TGCGCCAGCAGCCAAGGACTAGCGGGAGGCACAGATACGCAGTATTTT. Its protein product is CASSQGLAGGTDTQYF. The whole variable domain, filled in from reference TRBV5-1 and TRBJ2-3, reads KAGVTQTPRYLIKTRGQQVTLSCSPISGHRSVSWYQQTPGQGLQFLFEYFSETQRNKGNFPGRFSGRQFSNSRSEMNVSTLELGDSALYLCASSQGLAGGTDTQYFGPGTRLTVL.

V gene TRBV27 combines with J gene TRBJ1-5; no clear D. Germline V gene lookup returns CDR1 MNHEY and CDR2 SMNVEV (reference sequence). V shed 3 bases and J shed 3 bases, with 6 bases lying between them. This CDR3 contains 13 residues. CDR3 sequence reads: CASSFVPNQPQHF. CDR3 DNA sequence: TGTGCCAGCAGTTTTGTCCCCAATCAGCCCCAGCATTTT.

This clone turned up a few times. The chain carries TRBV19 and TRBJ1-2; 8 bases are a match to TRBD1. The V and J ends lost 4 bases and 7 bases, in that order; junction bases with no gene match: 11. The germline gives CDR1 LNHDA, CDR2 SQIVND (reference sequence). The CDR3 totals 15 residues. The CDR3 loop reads CASSTLVRGHRGYTF. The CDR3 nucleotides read TGTGCCAGTAGTACCCTTGTCAGGGGGCATCGTGGCTACACCTTC.

As DNA, the CDR3 is TGTGCCAGCAGTTGGGACGGGAGGGCCTCCTACGAGCAGTACTTC. Encoded protein: CASSWDGRASYEQYF. V and J are TRBV27 and TRBJ2-7; 8 bases fit TRBD2. Germline V gene data show CDR1 as MNHEY and CDR2 as SMNVEV (reference sequence). Trimming removed 4 bases from V and 0 bases from J; junction bases left unmatched: 5. The CDR3 spans 15 residues.

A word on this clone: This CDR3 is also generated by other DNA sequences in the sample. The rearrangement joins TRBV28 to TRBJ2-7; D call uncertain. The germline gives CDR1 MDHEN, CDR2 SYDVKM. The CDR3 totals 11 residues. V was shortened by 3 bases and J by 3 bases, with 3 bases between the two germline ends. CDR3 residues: CASSLLYEQYF. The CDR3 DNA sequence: TGTGCCAGCAGTTTGCTCTACGAGCAGTACTTC.

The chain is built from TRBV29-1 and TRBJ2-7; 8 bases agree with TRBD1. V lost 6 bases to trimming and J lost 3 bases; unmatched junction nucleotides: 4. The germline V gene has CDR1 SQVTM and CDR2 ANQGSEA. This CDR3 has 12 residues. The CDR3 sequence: CSVAGQVYEQYF. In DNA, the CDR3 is TGCAGCGTCGCGGGACAGGTCTACGAGCAGTACTTC.

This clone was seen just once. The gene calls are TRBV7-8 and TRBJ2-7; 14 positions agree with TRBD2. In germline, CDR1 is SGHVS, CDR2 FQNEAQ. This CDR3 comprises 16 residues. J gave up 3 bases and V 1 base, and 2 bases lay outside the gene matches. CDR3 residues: CASSLGLAGGGYEQYF. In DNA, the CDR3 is TGTGCCAGCAGCTTAGGACTAGCGGGAGGGGGCTACGAGCAGTACTTC. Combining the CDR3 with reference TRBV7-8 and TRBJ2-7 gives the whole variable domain GAGVSQSPRYKVAKRGQDVALRCDPISGHVSLFWYQQALGQGPEFLTYFQNEAQLDKSGLPSDRFFAERPEGSVSTLKIQRTQQEDSAVYLCASSLGLAGGGYEQYFGPGTRLTVT.

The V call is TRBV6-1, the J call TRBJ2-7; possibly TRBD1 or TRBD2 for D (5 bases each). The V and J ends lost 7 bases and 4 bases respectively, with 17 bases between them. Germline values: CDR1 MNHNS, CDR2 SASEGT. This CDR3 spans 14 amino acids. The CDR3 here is CASMGRERGYEQYF. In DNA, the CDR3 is TGTGCCAGCATGGGTCGAGAGAGGGGATACGAGCAGTACTTC.

The CDR3 sequence is CASSEKPRGNGNTIYF. The CDR3 DNA sequence: TGTGCCAGCAGTGAAAAACCGCGAGGGAATGGAAACACCATATATTTT. This chain links TRBV6-1 with TRBJ1-3; D not certain. V dropped 2 bases and J dropped 3 bases, with 14 bases sitting between them. CDR3 length: 16 residues. Per the germline V gene, CDR1 is MNHNS and CDR2 is SASEGT.

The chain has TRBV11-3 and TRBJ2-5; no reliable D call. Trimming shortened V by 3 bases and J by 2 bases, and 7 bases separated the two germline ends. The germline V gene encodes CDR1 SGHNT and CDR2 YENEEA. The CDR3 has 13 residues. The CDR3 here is CASSFARQETQYF. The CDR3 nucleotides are TGTGCCAGCAGCTTCGCTCGACAAGAGACCCAGTACTTC.

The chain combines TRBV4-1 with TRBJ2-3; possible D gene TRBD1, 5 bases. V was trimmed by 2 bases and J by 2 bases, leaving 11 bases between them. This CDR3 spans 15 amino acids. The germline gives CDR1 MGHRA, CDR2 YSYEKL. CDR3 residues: CASSQNAGFTDTQYF. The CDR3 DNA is TGCGCCAGCAGCCAAAATGCAGGGTTCACAGATACGCAGTATTTT.